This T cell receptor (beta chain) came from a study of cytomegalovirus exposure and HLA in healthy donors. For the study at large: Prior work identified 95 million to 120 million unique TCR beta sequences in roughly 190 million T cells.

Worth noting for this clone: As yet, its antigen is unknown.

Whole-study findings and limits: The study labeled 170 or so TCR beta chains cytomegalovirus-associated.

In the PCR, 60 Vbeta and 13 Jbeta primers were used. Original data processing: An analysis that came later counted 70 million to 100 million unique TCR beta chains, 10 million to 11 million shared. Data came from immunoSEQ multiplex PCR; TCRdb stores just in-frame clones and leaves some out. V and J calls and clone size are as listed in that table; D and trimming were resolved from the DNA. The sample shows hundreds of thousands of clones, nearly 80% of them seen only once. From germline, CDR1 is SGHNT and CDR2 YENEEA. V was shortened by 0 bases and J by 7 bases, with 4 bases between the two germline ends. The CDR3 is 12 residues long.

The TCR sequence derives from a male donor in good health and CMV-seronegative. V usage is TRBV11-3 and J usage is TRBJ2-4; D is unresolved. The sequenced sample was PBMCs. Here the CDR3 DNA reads TGTGCCAGCAGCTTAGACTCTAACATTCAGTACTTC. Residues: CASSLDSNIQYF.